The source of this T cell receptor (beta chain) is a study of identifying expanded T cells in peripheral blood. Study-wide results and caveats: Approximately 2-week clone count variance significantly increased as total template count grew. Over approximately two and four weeks, about 17 and 20 clones changed, versus around 1.3 between replicates.

Libraries were prepared by immunoSEQ multiplex PCR; TCRdb keeps only in-frame clonotypes and omits some of them. The data hold about 81,000 clones, with about 83% observed a single time. As concerns this clone: The antigen remains undetermined.

V was clipped by 5 bases and J by 1 base, with 11 bases between them. There are 14 residues in the CDR3. In germline, CDR1 is MDHEN, CDR2 SYDVKM. No infections or other immune events were documented during collection. The chain combines TRBV28 with TRBJ1-1, with a possible D match to TRBD1 (6 bases). Sample: blood. The receptor was isolated from a person aged 18 to 75 in good health. The CDR3 sequence: CASSLSDRNTEAFF. CDR3 DNA: TGTGCCAGCAGTCTCTCGGACAGGAACACTGAAGCTTTCTTT.